This is a list of T cell receptor beta chains from one sample in a study of Ad26.COV2.S vaccination and SARS-CoV-2 variants. The table came from immunoSEQ multiplex PCR; TCRdb's copy has only in-frame clones and leaves some out. This sample carries some 45,000 clones, roughly 84% of them seen once, and the ten largest clones take around half. Sequencing used peripheral blood, obtained after recovery from COVID-19. The origin of the receptors is a human donor who had recovered from COVID-19. Each CDR3 is given with its conserved first and last residue. A D gene is named only where the DNA matches it firmly. Clone size, where shown, is once, few, many, or a class for clones that have expanded.

CASSDGLVYNEQFF,TGTGCCAGCAGTGATGGGCTGGTTTACAATGAGCAGTTCTTC,TRBJ2-1,TRBV6-1,.,.
CAWSPAMAVTTDTQYF,TGTGCCTGGAGCCCCGCGATGGCAGTGACCACAGATACGCAGTATTTT,TRBJ2-3,TRBV30,.,.
CASSYGQGGRNTIYF,TGTGCCAGCAGTTACGGGCAGGGAGGGCGAAACACCATATATTTT,TRBJ1-3,TRBV6-5,.,.
CAWSPDPEGLQFF,TGTGCCTGGAGCCCAGACCCGGAGGGCCTCCAGTTCTTC,TRBJ2-1,TRBV30,.,.
CAWRAGGAPQHF,TGTGCCTGGAGGGCCGGGGGGGCGCCCCAGCATTTT,TRBJ1-5,TRBV30,.,.
CASSPDTKSGYTF,TGTGCCAGCTCACCAGACACAAAGAGTGGCTACACCTTC,TRBJ1-2,TRBV18,.,.
CASSSSTSGRSKSRQYF,TGTGCCAGCAGCTCATCGACTAGCGGGAGATCTAAGAGTCGGCAGTACTTC,TRBJ2-7,TRBV7-8,.,TRBD2
CATETTDRDSNQPQHF,TGTGCCACTGAGACTACGGACAGAGATAGCAATCAGCCCCAGCATTTT,TRBJ1-5,TRBV19,.,.
CASSLGLGGTEAFF,TGTGCCAGCAGCTTGGGTTTGGGAGGCACTGAAGCTTTCTTT,TRBJ1-1,TRBV5-4,.,.
CASSPPGRDIPGNTIYF,TGTGCCAGCTCACCACCGGGCCGAGACATTCCCGGAAACACCATATATTTT,TRBJ1-3,TRBV18,.,.
CASSYPSSATMGETQYF,TGTGCCAGCAGTTACCCCAGTAGCGCGACGATGGGAGAGACCCAGTACTTC,TRBJ2-5,TRBV6-2/TRBV6-3,.,.
CASSPPPGLGNYGYTF,TGTGCCAGTAGTCCCCCTCCTGGGTTGGGCAACTATGGCTACACCTTC,TRBJ1-2,TRBV19,.,.
CASSVRGTGGRHTGELFF,TGTGCCAGCAGCGTCCGTGGGACAGGGGGGCGACATACCGGGGAGCTGTTTTTT,TRBJ2-2,TRBV9,.,TRBD1
CASSVYRTGTGEGYTF,TGTGCCAGCAGTGTATACAGGACTGGGACAGGGGAGGGCTACACCTTC,TRBJ1-2,TRBV2,.,TRBD1
CASSLASGDEAFF,TGCGCCAGCAGCTTGGCATCGGGGGACGAAGCTTTCTTT,TRBJ1-1,TRBV5-1,.,.
CASGSWTSGENTGELFF,TGTGCTAGTGGTTCTTGGACTAGCGGGGAGAACACCGGGGAGCTGTTTTTT,TRBJ2-2,TRBV12-5,.,TRBD2
CASSSGGTNEKLFF,TGTGCCAGCAGCTCGGGGGGAACTAATGAAAAACTGTTTTTT,TRBJ1-4,TRBV5-4,.,.
CASSRSRGQGADQPQHF,TGTGCCAGCTCACGATCTCGGGGACAGGGGGCCGATCAGCCCCAGCATTTT,TRBJ1-5,TRBV18,.,TRBD1
CASSPGTGGRGYTF,TGCGCCAGCAGCCCCGGGACAGGGGGCAGGGGCTACACCTTC,TRBJ1-2,TRBV5-1,.,TRBD1
CASSHSGTGAAGELFF,TGTGCCAGCAGCCACTCCGGGACAGGGGCGGCCGGGGAGCTGTTTTTT,TRBJ2-2,TRBV11-2,.,TRBD1
CASSLDRANYGYTF,TGTGCCAGCAGCTTGGACAGAGCTAACTATGGCTACACCTTC,TRBJ1-2,TRBV5-5,.,.
CATSDSSGYQPQHF,TGTGCCACCAGTGATTCCTCAGGGTATCAGCCCCAGCATTTT,TRBJ1-5,TRBV24-1,.,.
CASSLVAGGPGANVLTF,TGCGCCAGCAGCTTGGTGGCGGGGGGGCCTGGGGCCAACGTCCTGACTTTC,TRBJ2-6,TRBV5-1,.,TRBD2
CASSLSTRGNTIYF,TGTGCCAGCAGTTTAAGTACGAGGGGAAACACCATATATTTT,TRBJ1-3,TRBV28,.,.
CASSPTNFGTGGLGTEAFF,TGCGCCAGCAGCCCCACTAATTTCGGGACAGGGGGCCTGGGCACTGAAGCTTTCTTT,TRBJ1-1,TRBV4-1,.,TRBD1
CASSGEVGLEAYGYTF,TGTGCCAGCAGTGGGGAAGTGGGACTGGAAGCCTATGGCTACACCTTC,TRBJ1-2,TRBV6-1,once,.
CASSQGRYEQYF,TGTGCCAGCAGCCAGGGGAGATACGAGCAGTACTTC,TRBJ2-7,TRBV3-1/TRBV3-2,.,.
CASSLRSGPNTGELFF,TGCGCCAGCAGCTTAAGGTCGGGACCCAACACCGGGGAGCTGTTTTTT,TRBJ2-2,TRBV5-1,.,.
CSASDRREAFF,TGCAGTGCTAGTGACAGGAGGGAAGCTTTCTTT,TRBJ1-1,TRBV20-1,once,.
CASSQTSGGADTQYF,TGTGCCAGCAGCCAGACTAGCGGGGGGGCAGATACGCAGTATTTT,TRBJ2-3,TRBV7-3,.,TRBD2
CASSRPPRDRSRDTQYF,TGTGCCAGCAGCCGTCCACCCCGGGACAGATCCAGAGATACGCAGTATTTT,TRBJ2-3,TRBV7-9,.,TRBD1
CASSSGPGQAFNQPQHF,TGTGCCAGCAGCTCAGGTCCGGGGCAGGCCTTCAATCAGCCCCAGCATTTT,TRBJ1-5,TRBV5-5,.,.
CASSVGRGYNYGYTF,TGTGCCAGCAGCGTAGGGAGGGGGTACAACTATGGCTACACCTTC,TRBJ1-2,TRBV9,.,.
CASSPQRTARNTEAFF,TGTGCCAGCTCACCACAAAGAACAGCAAGGAACACTGAAGCTTTCTTT,TRBJ1-1,TRBV18,.,.
CASSPRGKDYGYTF,TGTGCCAGCAGCCCGAGGGGGAAGGACTATGGCTACACCTTC,TRBJ1-2,TRBV27,.,.
CAWSWGATSSYEQYF,TGTGCCTGGAGCTGGGGGGCAACTTCCTCCTACGAGCAGTACTTC,TRBJ2-7,TRBV30,.,.
CASSSQGWGTEAFF,TGCGCCAGCAGCTCACAGGGGTGGGGCACTGAAGCTTTCTTT,TRBJ1-1,TRBV5-1,once,TRBD1
CATSAFGRLAGGPTDTQYF,TGTGCCACCAGTGCATTCGGTCGGCTAGCGGGAGGGCCCACAGATACGCAGTATTTT,TRBJ2-3,TRBV24-1,.,TRBD2
CAARLAEETQYF,TGTGCAGCCCGACTAGCAGAGGAGACCCAGTACTTC,TRBJ2-5,TRBV21-1,once,.